Each of the 28 T cell receptor beta chains below was sequenced from the same sample in a study of blood T cell repertoires in COVID-19. Assay used: immunoSEQ multiplex PCR; TCRdb lists only in-frame clones, some missing. Of under 300,000 clones listed, approximately 83% are singletons. The sequenced sample was peripheral blood. All receptors come from a woman over 75 with acute or convalescent COVID-19.

This clone was counted between two and nine times. V usage is TRBV7-9 and J usage is TRBJ1-6; D unresolved. Germline V gene data show CDR1 as SEHNR and CDR2 as FQNEAQ (reference sequence). The CDR3 loop spans 19 amino acids. The ends were cut back, 0 bases at V and 0 bases at J, with 15 bases in the middle. For the CDR3, the DNA is TGTGCCAGCAGCTTAGCAGGGAGAGGAGTGAGCTCCTATAATTCACCCCTCCACTTT. Its translation: CASSLAGRGVSSYNSPLHF.

The rearrangement links TRBV18 to TRBJ1-3, with TRBD1 matching over 8 bases. Germline loops: CDR1 KGHSH, CDR2 LQKENI. V shed 3 bases, J shed 1 base, and the junction held 2 bases outside the gene matches. The CDR3 runs to 15 residues. The CDR3 sequence is CASSPTGESGNTIYF. In nucleotides, the CDR3 is TGTGCCAGCTCACCGACAGGGGAATCTGGAAACACCATATATTTT.

The rearrangement links TRBV7-9 to TRBJ2-7, with D tentatively TRBD1 (5 bases). CDR1 is SEHNR, CDR2 FQNEAQ, per germline (reference sequence). The CDR3 runs to 17 residues. V lost 1 base, J lost 2 bases, and 18 bases lay in between. Here the CDR3 reads CASSLVGVTAFTYEQYF. Written as DNA, the CDR3 is TGTGCCAGCAGCTTAGTTGGGGTGACAGCGTTTACCTACGAGCAGTACTTC.

This sequence joins TRBV6-5 and TRBJ1-1; D is possibly TRBD1 (6 bases). Trimming took off 5 bases at V and 1 base at J, with 8 bases between the two ends. CDR1 MNHEY and CDR2 SVGAGI come from the germline V gene. The CDR3 has 13 residues. This CDR3 is CASSKGENTEAFF. The CDR3 nucleotides are TGTGCCAGCAGTAAGGGGGAGAACACTGAAGCTTTCTTT.

CDR3 sequence reads: CASSLAVGTGFANEQFF. CDR3 sequence (DNA): TGCGCCAGCAGCTTGGCAGTCGGGACAGGGTTTGCCAATGAGCAGTTCTTC. The chain recombines TRBV5-1 with TRBJ2-1, with TRBD1 matching 9 bases. Germline V gene data show CDR1 as SGHRS and CDR2 as YFSETQ. The length of the CDR3 is 17 residues. V was pared by 0 bases and J by 6 bases, with 10 bases of the junction left unmatched.

This rearrangement joins TRBV9 to TRBJ2-5; possible D gene TRBD2, 5 bases. Germline assignment: CDR1 SGDLS and CDR2 YYNGEE. The CDR3 is 15 amino acids. V lost 0 bases to trimming and J lost 2 bases, with 11 bases between them. This chain's CDR3 is CASSVAGSYQETQYF. The CDR3 DNA is TGTGCCAGCAGCGTAGCGGGGAGCTATCAAGAGACCCAGTACTTC.

This clone is a singleton in its sample. The J gene is TRBJ2-5, the V gene TRBV30; 11 bases map to TRBD2. The J segment lost 5 bases and the V segment lost 2 bases, leaving 4 bases of the junction unmatched. Per the germline V gene, CDR1 is GTSNPN and CDR2 is SVGIG (reference sequence). This CDR3 has 14 amino acids. The CDR3 loop is CAWSYSGGEETQYF. The CDR3 DNA follows: TGTGCCTGGAGTTATAGCGGGGGGGAGGAGACCCAGTACTTC.

The rearrangement links TRBV24-1 to TRBJ2-1, with D possibly TRBD1 on 6 matching bases. Germline V lookup: CDR1 KGHDR, CDR2 SFDVKD. The CDR3 is made up of 16 amino acids. Trimming removed 4 bases at V and 3 bases at J, with 15 bases between. CDR3 coding DNA: TGTGCCACCAGTGACCCTTACAGGGTCCGCTACAATGAGCAGTTCTTC. Protein product: CATSDPYRVRYNEQFF.

The CDR3 loop is CASSDRQEAFF. The CDR3 region has the DNA TGTGCCAGTAGTGACAGACAGGAAGCTTTCTTT. The chain couples TRBV19 to TRBJ1-1; TRBD1 might be the D (5 bases). The germline V gene encodes CDR1 LNHDA and CDR2 SQIVND (reference sequence). V was trimmed by 5 bases and J by 8 bases, leaving 9 bases between them. This CDR3 has 11 amino acids.

CDR3 protein: CASSLTGTTQYF. The CDR3 coding sequence is TGTGCCAGCAGCCTCACAGGGACTACGCAGTATTTT. V usage is TRBV5-5 and J usage is TRBJ2-3; weak D call: TRBD1 (6 bases). Per germline, CDR1 SGHKS and CDR2 YYEKEE (reference sequence). The CDR3 extends over 12 amino acids. V was clipped by 4 bases and J by 8 bases, with 11 bases between them.

The chain uses TRBV23-1 and TRBJ1-5, with D possibly matching TRBD1 (6 bases). Being an ORF, TRBV23-1 has a function that is uncertain. The CDR3 extends over 20 amino acids. Trimming pared 4 bases from V and 2 bases from J, leaving 27 bases between. The CDR3 DNA is TGCGCCAGCAGTCTATGGGGTGACAGGCCGAGAAATCAGGGCAATCAGCCCCAGCATTTT. This codes for CASSLWGDRPRNQGNQPQHF.

The J gene is TRBJ2-7, the V gene TRBV12-3 or TRBV12-4; D uncertain. This CDR3 spans 13 amino acids. V lost 5 bases to trimming and J lost 6 bases, with 14 bases between them. CDR3 in DNA: TGTGCCAGCAGTCCCCGCGCGCACCTCGAGCAGTACTTC. It codes for CASSPRAHLEQYF.

Here the CDR3 reads CASSYATGGTVYSNQPQHF. The CDR3 DNA follows: TGTGCCAGCAGCTACGCGACAGGGGGCACCGTATATAGCAATCAGCCCCAGCATTTT. The rearrangement links TRBV5-8 to TRBJ1-5, with 10 bases fitting TRBD1. The germline V gene encodes CDR1 SGHTS and CDR2 YDEGEE. CDR3 length equals 19 residues. V was clipped by 3 bases and J by 0 bases; unmatched bases: 12.

This chain links TRBV19 with TRBJ1-5; 12 bases are shared with TRBD1. Germline V gene lookup returns CDR1 LNHDA and CDR2 SQIVND (reference sequence). The CDR3 is 16 amino acids. Trimming took 5 bases from V and 6 from J; bases not matched to a gene: 8. CDR3 loop: CASSARDRGRIQPQHF. The DNA of the CDR3 is TGTGCCAGTAGTGCCCGGGACAGGGGGCGAATTCAGCCCCAGCATTTT.

This chain uses TRBV27 with TRBJ2-7; D unresolved. CDR1 is MNHEY, CDR2 SMNVEV, per germline (reference sequence). Between the trimmed V and J ends, which lost 6 bases and 6 bases, there was a span of 12 bases. The CDR3 loop spans 12 amino acids. The DNA for the CDR3 is TGTGCCAGCAGCCTACCTCCTGGCGAGCAGTACTTC. This codes for CASSLPPGEQYF.

J is TRBJ1-4 and V is TRBV5-4; D may be TRBD1 (6 bases). V lost 4 bases, J lost 7 bases, and 17 bases lay in between. Germline assignment: CDR1 SGHNT and CDR2 YYREEE (reference sequence). The CDR3 totals 15 residues. As DNA, the CDR3 is TGTGCCAGCAGCCCCTCGGGGGGGGCGGGTGAAAAACTGTTTTTT. Translated: CASSPSGGAGEKLFF.

This chain joins TRBV2 and TRBJ1-1; 8 bases match TRBD1. J was trimmed by 0 bases and V by 5 bases; bases with no gene match: 8. Germline-derived CDR1 and CDR2 are SNHLY and FYNNEI. The CDR3 runs to 16 residues. CDR3 DNA: TGTGCCAGCAGTCCTCGACAGGGGCGGATGAACACTGAAGCTTTCTTT. Its translation is CASSPRQGRMNTEAFF.

This clone is a singleton in its sample. The CDR3 bases are TGTGCCAGCAGCGTCAGGGGTCCCCCCACCGGGGAGCTGTTTTTT. Amino acid sequence: CASSVRGPPTGELFF. This chain joins TRBV7-8 and TRBJ2-2; D possibly corresponds to TRBD1 (6 bases). Looked up from germline, CDR1 is SGHVS and CDR2 is FQNEAQ. V lost 5 bases to trimming and J lost 4 bases, with 14 bases between them. The CDR3 is 15 amino acids.

This clone showed up just once. The chain is built from TRBV28 and TRBJ2-7; 7 nucleotides agree with TRBD1. The CDR3 totals 15 residues. CDR1 and CDR2 (germline): MDHEN, SYDVKM. The J segment lost 2 bases and the V segment lost 7 bases, leaving 11 bases of the junction unmatched. CDR3 residues: CASINSGTDPYEQYF. CDR3 coding DNA: TGTGCCAGCATCAATTCCGGGACAGATCCCTACGAGCAGTACTTC.

The genes are TRBV28 and TRBJ1-2, with TRBD1 matching 9 bases. This CDR3 contains 15 residues. Germline CDR1 is MDHEN and CDR2 is SYDVKM. The junction had 10 bases not matched to a gene; V was cut back by 5 bases and J by 6 bases. The CDR3 DNA sequence: TGTGCCAGCAGTCCCCCATTTGGGACAGGGAATGGCTACACCTTC. Residues: CASSPPFGTGNGYTF.

This chain joins TRBV15 and TRBJ1-1; D possibly corresponds to TRBD1 (6 bases). Trimming cost V 3 bases and J 8 bases, with 13 bases left between them. The CDR3 is 13 amino acids. Per germline, CDR1 LNHNV and CDR2 YYDKDF (reference sequence). CDR3 amino acids: CATSRAYGTEAFF. The CDR3 bases are TGTGCCACCAGCAGGGCCTACGGGACAGAAGCTTTCTTT.

The V and J genes are TRBV24-1 and TRBJ2-1; weak D call: TRBD2 (7 bases). Germline CDR1 is KGHDR and CDR2 is SFDVKD. V dropped 5 bases and J dropped 3 bases, with 22 bases sitting between them. The CDR3 runs 18 residues. CDR3 protein: CATSAQGRGSGGYNEQFF. The CDR3 DNA reads TGTGCCACCAGTGCACAGGGTCGCGGGAGTGGGGGCTACAATGAGCAGTTCTTC.

The V gene is TRBV4-1, the J gene TRBJ1-2; TRBD1 might be the D (5 bases). V lost 1 base and J lost 8, with 11 bases in between. Germline V CDR1 and CDR2: MGHRA, YSYEKL. CDR3 length equals 13 residues. The CDR3 is CASSQAGFSGYTF. The CDR3, as DNA: TGCGCCAGCAGCCAAGCAGGGTTTTCGGGCTACACCTTC.

This chain uses TRBV27 with TRBJ2-7; possible D gene TRBD1, 5 bases. Deletions cut 3 bases from V and 2 bases from J, with 8 bases between. This CDR3 region has 13 residues. CDR1 and CDR2 from the germline V gene are MNHEY and SMNVEV (reference sequence). In DNA, the CDR3 is TGTGCCAGCAGTTTCGGACATACCTACGAGCAGTACTTC. Encoded protein: CASSFGHTYEQYF.

The V and J genes are TRBV6-4 and TRBJ1-2; TRBD1 aligns across 8 bases. After removal of 6 bases from V and 8 bases from J, the junction contained 11 bases not matched to a gene. Germline-derived CDR1 and CDR2 are MRHNA and SNTAGT. The length of the CDR3 is 14 residues. The CDR3 nucleotides are TGTGCCAGCAGCGCCGGACAGGGTGCGGGAGGCTACACCTTC. It codes for CASSAGQGAGGYTF.

CDR3: CASSQRSYGYTF. The CDR3 DNA reads TGTGCCAGCAGCCAGCGCTCCTATGGCTACACCTTC. The V gene is TRBV13, the J gene TRBJ1-2; no reliable D call. This CDR3 has 12 residues. V was cut by 5 bases and J by 4 bases, with 8 bases left in between. Per the germline V gene, CDR1 is PRHDT and CDR2 is FYEKMQ (reference sequence).

This sequence joins TRBV6-5 and TRBJ1-6; D might be TRBD1 (5 bases). The CDR3 length is 16 residues. The germline CDR1 and CDR2 sequences are MNHEY and SVGAGI. V was trimmed by 2 bases and J by 3 bases, leaving 11 bases between them. CDR3 sequence: CASSYGGGHYNSPLHF. DNA of the CDR3: TGTGCCAGCAGTTACGGGGGGGGTCACTATAATTCACCCCTCCACTTT.

The rearrangement joins TRBV19 to TRBJ1-6; the D is unclear. V was clipped by 3 bases and J by 6 bases, with 9 bases between them. CDR3 length equals 14 residues. In germline, CDR1 is LNHDA, CDR2 SQIVND (reference sequence). CDR3 nucleotides: TGTGCCAGTAGTATTCCGACGGGTAATTCACCCCTCCACTTT. Translating it yields CASSIPTGNSPLHF.